The TCR beta chain described here comes from a study of cytotoxic CD8 clonotypes in ibrutinib-treated CLL. The CDR3 totals 19 residues. Study outcomes and limitations: Under treatment, the uncommon public clonotypes either contracted or remained stable. Clonality measured at baseline exceeded age-matched healthy donors, tracking circulating CD8+ T-cell counts.

The table came from immunoSEQ multiplex PCR; TCRdb's copy has only in-frame clones and leaves some out. Found here are just over 200,000 clones, 70% of them singletons; the top ten hold about 6.2%. Only one count was recorded for this clone. As yet, its antigen is unknown. This clonotype originated in a human donor with chronic lymphocytic leukemia. The starting material was PBMCs, obtained after 12 months of ibrutinib treatment. This chain uses TRBV12-2 with TRBJ2-1; the table assigns TRBD2, which was not confirmed against the DNA. TRBV12-2 is tagged as a pseudogene. The CDR3 DNA reads as TGTGCAAGTCGCTTATTGGGGAGCCGGGCCCGGGGGGACTACAATGAGCAGTTCTTC. Translation: CASRLLGSRARGDYNEQFF.